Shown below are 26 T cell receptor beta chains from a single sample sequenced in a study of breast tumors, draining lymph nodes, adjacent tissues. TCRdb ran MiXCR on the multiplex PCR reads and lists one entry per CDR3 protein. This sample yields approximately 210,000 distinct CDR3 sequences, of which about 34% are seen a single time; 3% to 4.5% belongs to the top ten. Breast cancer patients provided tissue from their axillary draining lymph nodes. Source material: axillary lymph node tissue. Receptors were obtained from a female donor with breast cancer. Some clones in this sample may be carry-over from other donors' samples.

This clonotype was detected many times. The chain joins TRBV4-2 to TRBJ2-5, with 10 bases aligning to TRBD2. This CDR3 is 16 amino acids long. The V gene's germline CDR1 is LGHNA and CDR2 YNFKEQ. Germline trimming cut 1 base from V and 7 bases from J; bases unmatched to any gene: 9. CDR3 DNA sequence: TGTGCCAGCAGCCAAGTGGCTAGCGGGGGAGGGGGGACCCAGTACTTC. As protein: CASSQVASGGGGTQYF.

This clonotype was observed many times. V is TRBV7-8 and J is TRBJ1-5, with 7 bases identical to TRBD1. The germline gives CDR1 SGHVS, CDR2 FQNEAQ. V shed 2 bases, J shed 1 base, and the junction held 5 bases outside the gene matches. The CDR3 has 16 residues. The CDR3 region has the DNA TGTGCCAGCAGCTTATCTCCGACAGGGAGCAATCAGCCCCAGCATTTT. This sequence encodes CASSLSPTGSNQPQHF.

The CDR3 sequence is CASSPAGTGGRNEQFF. The CDR3, as DNA: TGTGCCAGCAGCCCGGCCGGGACAGGGGGCCGCAATGAGCAGTTCTTC. V gene TRBV7-9 combines with J gene TRBJ2-1, with 12 bases matching TRBD1. The CDR3 extends over 16 amino acids. In germline, CDR1 is SEHNR, CDR2 FQNEAQ (reference sequence). Trimming took 5 bases from V and 6 from J; bases not matched to a gene: 8.

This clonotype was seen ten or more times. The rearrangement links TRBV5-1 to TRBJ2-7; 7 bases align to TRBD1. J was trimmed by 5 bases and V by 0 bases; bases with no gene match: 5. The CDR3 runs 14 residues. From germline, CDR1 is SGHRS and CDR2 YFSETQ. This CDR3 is CASSLVTGIDEQYF. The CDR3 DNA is TGCGCCAGCAGCTTGGTGACAGGGATCGACGAGCAGTACTTC. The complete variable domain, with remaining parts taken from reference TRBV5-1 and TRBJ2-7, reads KAGVTQTPRYLIKTRGQQVTLSCSPISGHRSVSWYQQTPGQGLQFLFEYFSETQRNKGNFPGRFSGRQFSNSRSEMNVSTLELGDSALYLCASSLVTGIDEQYFGPGTRLTVT.

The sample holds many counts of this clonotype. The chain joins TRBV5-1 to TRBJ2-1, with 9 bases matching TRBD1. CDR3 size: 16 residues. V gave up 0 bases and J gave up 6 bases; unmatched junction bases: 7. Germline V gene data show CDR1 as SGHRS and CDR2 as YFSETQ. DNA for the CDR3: TGCGCCAGCAGCTTGGAGGGACAGGGCTGGGTCAATGAGCAGTTCTTC. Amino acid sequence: CASSLEGQGWVNEQFF.

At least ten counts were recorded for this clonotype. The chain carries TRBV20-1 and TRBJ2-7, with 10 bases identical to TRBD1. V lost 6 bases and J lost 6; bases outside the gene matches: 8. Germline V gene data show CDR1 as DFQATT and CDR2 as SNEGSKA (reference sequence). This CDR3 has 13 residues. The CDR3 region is CSARTGGGGEQYF. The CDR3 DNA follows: TGCAGTGCAAGGACAGGGGGAGGAGGCGAGCAGTACTTC.

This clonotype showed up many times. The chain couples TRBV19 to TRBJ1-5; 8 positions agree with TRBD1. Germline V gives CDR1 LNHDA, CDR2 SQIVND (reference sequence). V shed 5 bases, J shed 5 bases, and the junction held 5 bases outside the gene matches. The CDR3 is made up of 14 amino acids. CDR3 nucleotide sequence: TGTGCCAGTAGTTTAACAGGGGGACATCAGCCCCAGCATTTT. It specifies CASSLTGGHQPQHF.

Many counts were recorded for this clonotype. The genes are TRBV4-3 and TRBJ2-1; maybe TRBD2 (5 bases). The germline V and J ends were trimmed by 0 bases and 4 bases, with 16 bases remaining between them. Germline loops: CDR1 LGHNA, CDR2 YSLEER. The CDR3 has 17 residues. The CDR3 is CASSQDVNSVRYNEQFF. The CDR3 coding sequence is TGCGCCAGCAGCCAAGATGTCAATAGCGTAAGGTACAATGAGCAGTTCTTC.

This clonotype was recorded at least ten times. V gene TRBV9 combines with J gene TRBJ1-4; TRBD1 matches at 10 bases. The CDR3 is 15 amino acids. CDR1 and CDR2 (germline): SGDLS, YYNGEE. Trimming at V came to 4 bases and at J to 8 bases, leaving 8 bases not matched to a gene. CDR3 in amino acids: CASSLQTGGGEKLFF. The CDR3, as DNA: TGTGCCAGCAGCTTGCAGACAGGGGGCGGGGAAAAACTGTTTTTT.

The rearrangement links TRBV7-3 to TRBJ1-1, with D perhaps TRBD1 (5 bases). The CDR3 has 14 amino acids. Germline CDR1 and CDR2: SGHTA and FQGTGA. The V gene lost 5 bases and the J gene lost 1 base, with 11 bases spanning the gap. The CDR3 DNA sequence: TGTGCCAGCAGCCGTCAGGGACCGAACACTGAAGCTTTCTTT. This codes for CASSRQGPNTEAFF.

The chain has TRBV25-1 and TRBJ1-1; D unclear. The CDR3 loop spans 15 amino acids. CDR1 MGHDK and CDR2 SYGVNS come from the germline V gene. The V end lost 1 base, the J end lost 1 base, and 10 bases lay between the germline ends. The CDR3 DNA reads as TGTGCCAGCAGTGAATGGGCAGGAAAGAACACTGAAGCTTTCTTT. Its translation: CASSEWAGKNTEAFF.

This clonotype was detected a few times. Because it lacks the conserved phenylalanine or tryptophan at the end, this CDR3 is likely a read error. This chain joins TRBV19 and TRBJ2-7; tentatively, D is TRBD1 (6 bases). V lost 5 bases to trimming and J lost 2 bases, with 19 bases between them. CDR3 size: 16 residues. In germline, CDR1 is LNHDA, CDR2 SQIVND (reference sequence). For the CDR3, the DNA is TGTGCCAGTAGTGCTCGACTCACCAGGGGAACCTACGAGCAGTACTCC. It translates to CASSARLTRGTYEQYS.

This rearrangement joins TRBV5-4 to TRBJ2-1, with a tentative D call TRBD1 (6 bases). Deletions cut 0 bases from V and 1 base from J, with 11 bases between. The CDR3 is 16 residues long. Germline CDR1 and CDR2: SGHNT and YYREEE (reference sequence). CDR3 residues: CASSLEGHSSYNEQFF. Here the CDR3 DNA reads TGTGCCAGCAGCTTGGAGGGACATTCGTCCTACAATGAGCAGTTCTTC.

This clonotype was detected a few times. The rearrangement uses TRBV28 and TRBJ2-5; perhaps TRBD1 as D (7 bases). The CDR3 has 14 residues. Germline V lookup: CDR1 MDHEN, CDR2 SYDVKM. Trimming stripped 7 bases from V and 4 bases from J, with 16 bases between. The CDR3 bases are TGTGCCAGCACCCCGAGGGGGCGGGGAGAGACCCAGTACTTC. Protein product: CASTPRGRGETQYF. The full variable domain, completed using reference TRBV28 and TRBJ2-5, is DVKVTQSSRYLVKRTGEKVFLECVQDMDHENMFWYRQDPGLGLRLIYFSYDVKMKEKGDIPEGYSVSREKKERFSLILESASTNQTSMYLCASTPRGRGETQYFGPGTRLLVL.

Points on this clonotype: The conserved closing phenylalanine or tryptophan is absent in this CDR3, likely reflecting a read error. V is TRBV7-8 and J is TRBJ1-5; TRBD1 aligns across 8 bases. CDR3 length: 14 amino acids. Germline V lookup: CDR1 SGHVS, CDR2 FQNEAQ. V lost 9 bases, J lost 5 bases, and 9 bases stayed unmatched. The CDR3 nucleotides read TGTGCCAGTACCCGGACAGGGAGGGATCAGCCCCAGCATGGT. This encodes CASTRTGRDQPQHG.

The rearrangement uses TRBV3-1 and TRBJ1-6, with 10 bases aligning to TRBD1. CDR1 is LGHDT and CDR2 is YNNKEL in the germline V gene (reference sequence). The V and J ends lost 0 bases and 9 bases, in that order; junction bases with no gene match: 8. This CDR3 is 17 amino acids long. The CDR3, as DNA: TGTGCCAGCAGCCAAGATGACAGGGGGACAGGGGTTTCACCCCTCCACTTT. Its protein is CASSQDDRGTGVSPLHF.

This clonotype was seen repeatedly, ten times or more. CDR3 amino acids: CSARVPSGSIVSGANVLTF. The DNA of the CDR3 is TGCAGTGCTAGAGTCCCTAGCGGGTCAATTGTATCTGGGGCCAACGTCCTGACTTTC. V gene TRBV20-1 combines with J gene TRBJ2-6; TRBD2 matches 8 bases. The CDR3 runs 19 residues. Germline V CDR1 and CDR2: DFQATT, SNEGSKA (reference sequence). The junction had 12 bases not matched to a gene; V was cut back by 1 base and J by 1 base.

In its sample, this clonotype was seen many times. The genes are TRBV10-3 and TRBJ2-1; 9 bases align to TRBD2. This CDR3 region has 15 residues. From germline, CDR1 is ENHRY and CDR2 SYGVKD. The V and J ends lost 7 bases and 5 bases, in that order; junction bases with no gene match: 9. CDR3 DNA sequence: TGTGCCATCAAGGTCGCGCGGGAGGGTAACAATGAGCAGTTCTTC. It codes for CAIKVAREGNNEQFF.

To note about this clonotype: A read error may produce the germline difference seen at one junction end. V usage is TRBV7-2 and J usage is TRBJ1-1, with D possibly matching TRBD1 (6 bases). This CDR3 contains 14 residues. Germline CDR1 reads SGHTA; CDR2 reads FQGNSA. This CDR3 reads CDSSLATGHTEAFF. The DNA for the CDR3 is TGTGACAGCAGCTTAGCTACAGGGCACACTGAAGCTTTCTTT. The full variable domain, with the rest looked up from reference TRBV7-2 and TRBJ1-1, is GAGVSQSPSNKVTEKGKDVELRCDPISGHTALYWYRQSLGQGLEFLIYFQGNSAPDKSGLPSDRFSAERTGGSVSTLTIQRTQQEDSAVYLCDSSLATGHTEAFFGQGTRLTVV.

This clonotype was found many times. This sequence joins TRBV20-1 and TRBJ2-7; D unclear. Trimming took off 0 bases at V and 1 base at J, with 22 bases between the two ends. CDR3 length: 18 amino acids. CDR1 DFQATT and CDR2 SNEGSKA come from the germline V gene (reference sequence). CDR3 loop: CSARDRSIKDNSSYEQYF. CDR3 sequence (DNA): TGCAGTGCTAGAGATCGTTCGATCAAAGACAACTCTTCCTACGAGCAGTACTTC.

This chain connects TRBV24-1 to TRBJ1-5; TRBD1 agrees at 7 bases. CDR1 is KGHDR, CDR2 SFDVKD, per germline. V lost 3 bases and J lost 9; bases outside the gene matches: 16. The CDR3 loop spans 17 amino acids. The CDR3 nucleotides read TGTGCCACCAGTGATAACGCCGGGACAGCCGGTCAGGGGCCCCAGCATTTT. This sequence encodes CATSDNAGTAGQGPQHF.

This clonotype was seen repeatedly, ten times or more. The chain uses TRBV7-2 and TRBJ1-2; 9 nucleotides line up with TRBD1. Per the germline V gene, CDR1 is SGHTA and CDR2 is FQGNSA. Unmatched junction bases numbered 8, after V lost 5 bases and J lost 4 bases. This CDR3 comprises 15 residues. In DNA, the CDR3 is TGTGCCAGCAGCCCTCCGGGACAGGGTCTCTATGGCTACACCTTC. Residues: CASSPPGQGLYGYTF.

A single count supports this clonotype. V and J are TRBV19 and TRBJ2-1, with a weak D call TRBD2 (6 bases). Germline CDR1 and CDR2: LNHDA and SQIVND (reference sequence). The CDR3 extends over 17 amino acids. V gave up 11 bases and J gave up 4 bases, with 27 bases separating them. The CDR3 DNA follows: TGTGCCTGGAGTGTACGAAGGGGAGGATCCCTTTACAATGAGCAGTTCTTC. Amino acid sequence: CAWSVRRGGSLYNEQFF.

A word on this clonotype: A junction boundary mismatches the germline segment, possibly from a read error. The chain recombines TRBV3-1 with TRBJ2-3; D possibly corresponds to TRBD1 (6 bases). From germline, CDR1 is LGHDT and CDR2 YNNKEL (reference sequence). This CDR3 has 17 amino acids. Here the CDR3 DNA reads TGTGCCGGCAGCCAAGCCTTGGGGGCTAGGCCCACAGATACGCAGTATTTT. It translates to CAGSQALGARPTDTQYF.

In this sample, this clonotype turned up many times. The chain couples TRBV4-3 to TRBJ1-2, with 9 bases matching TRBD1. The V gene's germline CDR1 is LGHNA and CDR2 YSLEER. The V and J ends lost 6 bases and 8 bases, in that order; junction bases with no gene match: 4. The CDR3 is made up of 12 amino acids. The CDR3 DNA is TGCGCCAGCAGGGGGACAGGGCAAGGCTACACCTTC. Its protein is CASRGTGQGYTF.

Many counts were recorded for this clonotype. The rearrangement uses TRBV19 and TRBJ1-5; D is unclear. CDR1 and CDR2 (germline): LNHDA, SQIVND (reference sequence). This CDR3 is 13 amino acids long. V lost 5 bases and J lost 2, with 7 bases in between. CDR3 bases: TGTGCCAGTAGTCTGGAACGCAATCAGCCCCAGCATTTT. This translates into CASSLERNQPQHF.